This T cell receptor (beta chain) was sequenced in a study of identifying expanded T cells in peripheral blood. Profiled with immunoSEQ multiplex PCR; TCRdb holds only in-frame clones, not every one. The table has around 95,000 clones, roughly 88% seen once. The length of the CDR3 is 13 residues. The germline V gene encodes CDR1 SEHNR and CDR2 FQNEAQ (reference sequence). V was trimmed by 4 bases and J by 4 bases, leaving 11 bases between them. Sequenced: blood. The receptor was isolated from a person aged 18 to 75 in good health. The V and J genes are TRBV7-9 and TRBJ2-7; no definite D call. DNA of the CDR3: TGTGCCAGCAGCTCCCCCTCCCATTACGAGCAGTACTTC. Its translation is CASSSPSHYEQYF.